Here is one T cell receptor (beta chain) with its context. The CDR3 totals 13 residues. V gave up 0 bases and J gave up 6 bases; unmatched junction bases: 2. Germline assignment: CDR1 SGHRS and CDR2 YFSETQ. This sample is part of a study of cytomegalovirus exposure and HLA in healthy donors. Turning to the study itself: From donors who were HLA-typed, an early data release held 80 million to 95 million unique TCRs.

Researchers ran the PCR with 60 Vbeta and 13 Jbeta primers. Authors' data handling: A later analysis counted roughly 74 million unique TCR beta chains, some 10 million shared. Generated by immunoSEQ multiplex PCR, the TCRdb table keeps only in-frame clones and is missing some. V, J and clone size derive from that table, while D and trimming were established from the DNA sequence. Here the sample spans approximately 100,000 clones, about 77% being singletons. V and J are TRBV5-1 and TRBJ1-1; 7 bases agree with TRBD1. The source material was PBMCs. The sequence came from a woman in her 40s in good health and CMV-seronegative. CDR3 in DNA: TGCGCCAGCAGCTTGGTTGGGACAGCTGAAGCTTTCTTT. It is translated as CASSLVGTAEAFF.